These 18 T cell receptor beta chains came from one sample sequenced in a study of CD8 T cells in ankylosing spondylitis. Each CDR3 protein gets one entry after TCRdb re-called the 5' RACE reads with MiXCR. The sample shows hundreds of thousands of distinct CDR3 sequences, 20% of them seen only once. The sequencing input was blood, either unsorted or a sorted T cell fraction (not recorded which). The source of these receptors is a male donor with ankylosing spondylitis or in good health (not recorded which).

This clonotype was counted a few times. The CDR3 nucleotides are TGTGCCAGCTCCCCCGGGAGCGGGAATCAGCCCCAGCATTTT. It is translated as CASSPGSGNQPQHF. The V call is TRBV18, the J call TRBJ1-5; no clear D gene. The CDR3 runs to 14 residues. Between the trimmed V and J ends, which lost 6 bases and 4 bases, there was a span of 13 bases. The germline CDR1 and CDR2 sequences are KGHSH and LQKENI.

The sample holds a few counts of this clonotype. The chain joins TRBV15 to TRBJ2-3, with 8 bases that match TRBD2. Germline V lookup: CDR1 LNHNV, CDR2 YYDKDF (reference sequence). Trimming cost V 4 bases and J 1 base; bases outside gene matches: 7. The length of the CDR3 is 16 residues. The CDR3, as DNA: TGTGCCACCAGCACCTGGACTAGCAGAGGCACAGATACGCAGTATTTT. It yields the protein CATSTWTSRGTDTQYF.

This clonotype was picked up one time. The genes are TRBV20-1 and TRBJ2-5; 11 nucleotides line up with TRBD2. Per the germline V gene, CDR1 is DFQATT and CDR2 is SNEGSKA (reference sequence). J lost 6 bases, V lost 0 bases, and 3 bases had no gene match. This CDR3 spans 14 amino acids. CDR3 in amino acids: CSARDTSGGQTQYF. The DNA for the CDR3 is TGCAGTGCTAGAGATACTAGCGGGGGACAGACCCAGTACTTC.

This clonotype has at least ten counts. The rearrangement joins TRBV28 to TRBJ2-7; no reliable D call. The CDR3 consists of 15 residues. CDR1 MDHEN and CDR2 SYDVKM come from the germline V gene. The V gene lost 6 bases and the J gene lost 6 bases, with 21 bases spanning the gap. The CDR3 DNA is TGTGCCAGCAGCCGCCATTCCCAAAGTCTACGCGAGCAGTACGTC. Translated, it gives CASSRHSQSLREQYV.

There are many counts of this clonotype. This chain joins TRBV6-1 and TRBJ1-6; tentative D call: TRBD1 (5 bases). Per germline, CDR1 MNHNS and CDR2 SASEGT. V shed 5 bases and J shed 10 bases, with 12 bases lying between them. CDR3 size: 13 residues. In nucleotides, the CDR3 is TGTGCCAGCAGTCAGATCAGGGACTCACCCCTCCACTTT. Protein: CASSQIRDSPLHF.

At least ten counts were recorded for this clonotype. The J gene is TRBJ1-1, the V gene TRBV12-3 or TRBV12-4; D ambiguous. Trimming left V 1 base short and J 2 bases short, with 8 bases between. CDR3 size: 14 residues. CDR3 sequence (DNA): TGTGCCAGCAGTTTAGGGGTACCTAACACTGAAGCTTTCTTT. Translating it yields CASSLGVPNTEAFF.

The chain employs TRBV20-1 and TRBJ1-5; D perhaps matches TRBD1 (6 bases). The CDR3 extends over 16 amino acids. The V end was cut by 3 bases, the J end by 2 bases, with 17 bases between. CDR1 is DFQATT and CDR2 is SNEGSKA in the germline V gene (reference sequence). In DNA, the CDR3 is TGCAGTGCTAGCCCCTTACAGGGTAGAGGCAATCAGCCCCAGCATTTT. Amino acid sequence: CSASPLQGRGNQPQHF.

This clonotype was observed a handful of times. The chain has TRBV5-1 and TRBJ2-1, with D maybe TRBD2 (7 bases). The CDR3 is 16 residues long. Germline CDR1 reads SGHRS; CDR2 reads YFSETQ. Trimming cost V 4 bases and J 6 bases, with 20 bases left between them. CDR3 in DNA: TGCGCCAGCAGCCAGCGGCTCCAGCGGGACACCAATGAGCAGTTCTTC. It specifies CASSQRLQRDTNEQFF.

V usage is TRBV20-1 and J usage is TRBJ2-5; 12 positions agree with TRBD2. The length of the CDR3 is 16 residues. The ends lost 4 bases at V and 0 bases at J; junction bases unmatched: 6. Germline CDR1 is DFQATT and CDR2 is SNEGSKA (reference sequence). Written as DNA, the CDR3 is TGCAGTGCTAACGGACTAGCGGGGAACTACCAAGAGACCCAGTACTTC. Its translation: CSANGLAGNYQETQYF.

CDR3 protein: CASSQVTRGGSPSGANVLTF. Written as DNA, the CDR3 is TGTGCCAGCAGCCAAGTAACGCGGGGGGGTTCTCCCTCTGGGGCCAACGTCCTGACTTTC. The V and J genes are TRBV4-2 and TRBJ2-6; 9 bases fit TRBD2. Germline assignment: CDR1 LGHNA and CDR2 YNFKEQ. J lost 0 bases, V lost 1 base, and 10 bases had no gene match. This CDR3 has 20 amino acids.

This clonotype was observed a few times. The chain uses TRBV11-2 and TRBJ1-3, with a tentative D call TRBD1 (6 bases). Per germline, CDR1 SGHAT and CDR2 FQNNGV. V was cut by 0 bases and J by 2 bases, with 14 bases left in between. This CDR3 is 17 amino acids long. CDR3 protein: CASSLEVNPGAGNTIYF. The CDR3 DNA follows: TGTGCCAGCAGCTTAGAGGTGAACCCAGGGGCTGGAAACACCATATATTTT.

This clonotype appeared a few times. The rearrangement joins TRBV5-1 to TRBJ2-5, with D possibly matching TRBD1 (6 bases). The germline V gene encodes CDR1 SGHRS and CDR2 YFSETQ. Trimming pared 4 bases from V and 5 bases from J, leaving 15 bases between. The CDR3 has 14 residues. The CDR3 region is CASSTRTGIETQYF. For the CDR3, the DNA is TGCGCCAGCAGCACACGTACAGGGATTGAGACCCAGTACTTC.

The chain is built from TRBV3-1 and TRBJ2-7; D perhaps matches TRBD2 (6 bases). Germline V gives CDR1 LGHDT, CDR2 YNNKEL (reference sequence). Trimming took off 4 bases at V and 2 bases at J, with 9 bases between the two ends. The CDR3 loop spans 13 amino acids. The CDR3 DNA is TGTGCCAGCAGCCTTGGCGGGACCTACGAGCAGTACGTC. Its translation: CASSLGGTYEQYV.

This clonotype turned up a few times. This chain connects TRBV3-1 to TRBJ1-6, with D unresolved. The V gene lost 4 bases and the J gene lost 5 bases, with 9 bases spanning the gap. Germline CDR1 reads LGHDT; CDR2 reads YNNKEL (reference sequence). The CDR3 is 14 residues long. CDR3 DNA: TGTGCCAGCAGCCCCTGGACGGATAATTCACCCCTCCACTTT. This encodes CASSPWTDNSPLHF.

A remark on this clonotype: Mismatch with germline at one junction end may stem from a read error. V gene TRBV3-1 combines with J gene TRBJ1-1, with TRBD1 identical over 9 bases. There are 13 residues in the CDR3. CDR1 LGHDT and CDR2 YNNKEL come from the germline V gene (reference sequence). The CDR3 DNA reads TGTGCCGGCAGCCATGCAAGACAGGGGGGGGCTTTCTTT. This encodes CAGSHARQGGAFF.

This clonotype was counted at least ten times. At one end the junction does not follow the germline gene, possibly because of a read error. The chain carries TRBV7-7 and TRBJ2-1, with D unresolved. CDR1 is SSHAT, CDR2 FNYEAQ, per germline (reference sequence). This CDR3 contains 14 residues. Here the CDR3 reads CASSLDRANNEQFF. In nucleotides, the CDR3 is TGTGCTAGCAGCTTAGATAGGGCAAACAATGAGCAGTTCTTC.

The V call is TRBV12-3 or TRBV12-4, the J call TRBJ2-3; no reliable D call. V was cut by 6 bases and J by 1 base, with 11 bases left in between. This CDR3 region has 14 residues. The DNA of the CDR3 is TGTGCCAGCAGCCCTAACAGCCGCACAGATACGCAGTATTTT. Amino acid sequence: CASSPNSRTDTQYF.

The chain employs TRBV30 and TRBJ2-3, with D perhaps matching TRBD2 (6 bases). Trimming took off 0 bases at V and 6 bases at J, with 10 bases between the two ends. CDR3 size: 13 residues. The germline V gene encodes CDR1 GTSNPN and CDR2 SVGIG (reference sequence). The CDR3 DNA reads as TGTGCCTGGAGTGTACCGGGGGTTGATACGCAGTATTTT. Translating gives CAWSVPGVDTQYF.